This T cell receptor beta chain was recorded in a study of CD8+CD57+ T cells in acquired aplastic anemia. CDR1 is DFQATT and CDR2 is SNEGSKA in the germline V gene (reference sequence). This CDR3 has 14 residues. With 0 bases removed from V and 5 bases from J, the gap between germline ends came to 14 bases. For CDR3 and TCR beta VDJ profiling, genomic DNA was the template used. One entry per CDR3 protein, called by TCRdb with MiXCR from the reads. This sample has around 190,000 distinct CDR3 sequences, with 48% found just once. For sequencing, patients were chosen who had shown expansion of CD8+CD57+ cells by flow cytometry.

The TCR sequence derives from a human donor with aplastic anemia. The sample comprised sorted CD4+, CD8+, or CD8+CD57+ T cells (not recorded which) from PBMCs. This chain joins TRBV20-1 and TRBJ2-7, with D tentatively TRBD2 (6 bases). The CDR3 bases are TGCAGTGCTAGAGATAGTGCGGGGTATGACGAGCAGTACTTC. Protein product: CSARDSAGYDEQYF.